This passage covers 6 T cell receptor beta chains from one sample sequenced in a study of OX40 agonist ivuxolimab in advanced cancers. Clones were sequenced by immunoSEQ multiplex PCR, and TCRdb holds only the in-frame ones, with some missing. This sample has about 73,000 clones, with 70% to 90% found just once. Specimen: CD4+ or CD8+ T cells sorted from blood, collected in a trial of the OX40 agonist ivuxolimab. These receptors all come from an adult with an advanced solid tumor such as melanoma, head and neck, liver or kidney cancer.

The chain links TRBV6-1 to TRBJ1-5; no clear D gene. Trimming left V 8 bases short and J 0 bases short, with 8 bases between. Germline V gene data show CDR1 as MNHNS and CDR2 as SASEGT. The CDR3 has 13 residues. Here the CDR3 reads CASGQNSNQPQHF. CDR3 in DNA: TGTGCCAGCGGGCAGAATAGCAATCAGCCCCAGCATTTT.

The genes are TRBV5-6 and TRBJ1-2; TRBD1 is a possible D gene (5 bases). CDR1 is SGHDT, CDR2 YYEEEE, per germline. V lost 0 bases, J lost 4 bases, and 10 bases lay in between. The CDR3 extends over 14 amino acids. The CDR3 DNA follows: TGTGCCAGCAGCTTGGTTGGGGGAGCCTATGGCTACACCTTC. Its protein is CASSLVGGAYGYTF.

In this sample, this clone turned up once. V usage is TRBV6-5 and J usage is TRBJ2-3; either TRBD1 or TRBD2 may fit D (5 bases each). This CDR3 is 14 amino acids long. Looked up from germline, CDR1 is MNHEY and CDR2 is SVGAGI. The V end was cut by 6 bases, the J end by 5 bases, with 15 bases between. CDR3 DNA sequence: TGTGCCAGCAGCCCTGGGACCCGGGGAGATACGCAGTATTTT. The encoded protein is CASSPGTRGDTQYF.

V and J are TRBV6-5 and TRBJ1-3; TRBD1 matches at 7 bases. The CDR3 consists of 14 residues. Trimming cost V 7 bases and J 4 bases; bases outside gene matches: 7. Germline CDR1 and CDR2: MNHEY and SVGAGI. CDR3 nucleotides: TGTGCCAGCACCCCGGACAGGACAGGAAACACCATATATTTT. It yields the protein CASTPDRTGNTIYF.

This clone was observed a few times. The chain is built from TRBV28 and TRBJ2-2, with a tentative D call TRBD1 (5 bases). Germline V lookup: CDR1 MDHEN, CDR2 SYDVKM. V was clipped by 7 bases and J by 2 bases, with 14 bases between them. The CDR3 length is 15 residues. CDR3 DNA: TGTGCCAGCACCCCGGCAGGGATTAACACCGGGGAGCTGTTTTTT. This translates into CASTPAGINTGELFF.

The chain has TRBV7-6 and TRBJ1-3, with 9 bases matching TRBD1. V was pared by 4 bases and J by 4 bases, with 2 bases of the junction left unmatched. Germline V gives CDR1 SGHVS, CDR2 FNYEAQ. This CDR3 is built from 14 residues. As DNA, the CDR3 is TGTGCCAGCAGCTACGGACAGGGGGGAAACACCATATATTTT. This gives the protein CASSYGQGGNTIYF.